This is a list of T cell receptor beta chains from one sample in a study of post-analysis software for immune sequencing data. TCRdb re-analysed the PCR reads in MiXCR, keeping a single row per CDR3 protein. Of about 500,000 distinct CDR3 sequences listed, roughly 45% are singletons. The sample comprised blood. The receptor source for this set is a girl aged 5 to 17 with multiple sclerosis. Each CDR3 is given with its conserved first and last residue. Each record gives: J gene, V gene, clone size, D gene, CDR3 protein, CDR3 DNA. A D gene is named only where the DNA matches it firmly. Not all rows give a size; the values are once, few, many and, for expanded clones, a class.

TRBJ1-4 TRBV7-9 - - CASSSPGQQLEKLFF TGTGCCAGCAGTTCCCCGGGGCAGCAGCTTGAAAAACTGTTTTTT
TRBJ2-5 TRBV10-3 few - CAISESKQGERRAQYF TGTGCCATCAGTGAGTCGAAACAGGGTGAACGGAGGGCCCAGTACTTC
TRBJ2-7 TRBV28 few - CASGVAGTFYEQYF TGTGCCAGCGGGGTAGCCGGGACATTCTACGAGCAGTACTTC
TRBJ2-7 TRBV7-9 many - CASSLVETYEQYF TGTGCCAGCAGCTTAGTTGAGACCTACGAGCAGTACTTC
TRBJ2-7 TRBV10-3 - TRBD2 CAISEPVAGRYEQYF TGTGCCATCAGTGAACCTGTAGCGGGCCGCTACGAGCAGTACTTC
TRBJ2-5 TRBV11-2 - TRBD1 CASSPRDRGSSETQYF TGTGCCAGCAGCCCTCGGGACAGGGGAAGTTCGGAGACCCAGTACTTC
TRBJ1-1 TRBV29-1 - - CSVGWLNTEAFF TGCAGCGTTGGATGGCTGAACACTGAAGCTTTCTTT
TRBJ1-1 TRBV28 - - CASSPGTLYTEAFF TGTGCCAGCAGTCCAGGTACACTTTACACTGAAGCTTTCTTT
TRBJ2-4 TRBV7-9 few - CASSLSLRNIQYF TGTGCCAGCAGCTTATCGTTAAGGAATATTCAGTACTTC
TRBJ2-7 TRBV27 - - CASSFVRGGAYEQYF TGTGCCAGCAGTTTCGTTAGGGGGGGAGCCTACGAGCAGTACTTC
TRBJ1-2 TRBV12-3/TRBV12-4 - - CASTPQGRVYGYTF TGTGCCAGCACCCCTCAGGGACGGGTCTATGGCTACACCTTC
TRBJ2-5 TRBV28 - TRBD2 CASSWGTSGRGTQYF TGTGCCAGCAGTTGGGGGACTAGCGGGAGAGGGACCCAGTACTTC
TRBJ2-6 TRBV29-1 - - CSVLGISGANVLTF TGCAGCGTACTCGGTATCTCTGGGGCCAACGTCCTGACTTTC
TRBJ2-7 TRBV5-1 once TRBD1 CASSVQGDLYEQYF TGCGCCAGCAGCGTACAGGGGGATCTCTACGAGCAGTACTTC
TRBJ1-2 TRBV6-2/TRBV6-3 few - CASRTYRNNYGYTF TGTGCCAGCAGAACCTACAGGAATAACTATGGCTACACCTTC
TRBJ1-2 TRBV7-6 few TRBD1 CASSLDQGAAYGYTF TGTGCCAGCAGCTTGGACCAGGGGGCTGCCTATGGCTACACCTTC
TRBJ2-7 TRBV3-1 - - CAGSQDLPGIIEQYF TGTGCCGGCAGCCAAGATCTTCCAGGTATCATCGAGCAGTACTTC
TRBJ2-1 TRBV29-1 - - CSVARAKQFF TGCAGCGTCGCCAGGGCAAAGCAGTTCTTC
TRBJ2-1 TRBV4-3 - TRBD2 CASSQWLAGYNEQFF TGCGCCAGCAGCCAATGGCTAGCGGGCTACAATGAGCAGTTCTTC
TRBJ1-2 TRBV12-3/TRBV12-4 - - CASSLVANYGYTF TGTGCCAGCAGTTTAGTAGCTAACTATGGCTACACCTTC
TRBJ1-2 TRBV7-2 once TRBD1 CASSYVLGGLYGYTF TGTGCCAGCAGCTATGTTCTAGGGGGCCTCTATGGCTACACCTTC
TRBJ1-1 TRBV10-3 few - CAISDPTGIEGTEAFF TGTGCCATCAGTGACCCGACAGGAATCGAAGGCACTGAAGCTTTCTTT
TRBJ2-1 TRBV7-9 - TRBD1 CASSPPRRDRGVEQFF TGTGCCAGCAGCCCCCCGCGGAGGGACAGGGGGGTTGAGCAGTTCTTC
TRBJ2-3 TRBV4-1 - TRBD2 CASSPGLAGEGVTDTQYF TGCGCCAGCAGCCCGGGACTAGCGGGAGAGGGTGTCACAGATACGCAGTATTTT
TRBJ1-2 TRBV7-2 - - CASSLDGGRGGYTF TGTGCCAGCAGCTTAGACGGGGGGCGCGGTGGCTACACCTTC
TRBJ2-1 TRBV7-9 - - CASSLAIFNEQFF TGTGCCAGCAGCTTAGCTATTTTCAATGAGCAGTTCTTC
TRBJ1-2 TRBV7-3 - - CASSGGAGGYTF TGTGCCAGCAGCGGGGGCGCAGGGGGCTACACCTTC
TRBJ2-7 TRBV2 few TRBD1 CASRTYSGQGSSYEQYF TGTGCCAGCAGAACCTATTCCGGACAGGGAAGCAGCTACGAGCAGTACTTC
TRBJ2-7 TRBV27 - - CASSSRTGTVNYEQYF TGTGCCAGCAGTTCGAGAACCGGGACGGTCAACTACGAGCAGTACTTC
TRBJ1-2 TRBV12-3/TRBV12-4 few - CASSLGGRGADYGYTF TGTGCCAGCAGTTTAGGAGGCCGGGGGGCGGACTATGGCTACACCTTC
TRBJ1-1 TRBV24-1 - - CATSDMLGHEAFF TGTGCCACCAGTGATATGCTGGGACATGAAGCTTTCTTT